A selection of T cell receptor beta chains follows, all from one sample in a study of T-cell reconstitution after alpha-beta-depleted transplantation in children. Each CDR3 protein is one row after TCRdb ran MiXCR on the PCR reads. Here the sample spans hundreds of thousands of distinct CDR3 sequences, roughly a tenth being singletons. The source material was PBMCs from the stem cell graft donor, sampled from the stem cell graft. The receptors come from a human donor who donated a stem cell graft to a child with acute myeloid leukemia. The CDR3 runs from the conserved cysteine through the conserved F or W. The order of the fields is clone size, V gene, D gene, J gene, CDR3 protein, CDR3 DNA. D genes are given only for firm matches. Expanded clones are given a class, and other clones once, few, many or no size at all.

.	TRBV18	.	TRBJ2-7	CASSPSRIYEQYF	TGTGCCAGCTCACCTTCGAGGATCTACGAGCAGTACTTC
.	TRBV19	.	TRBJ2-1	CASSRQYNEQFF	TGTGCCAGTAGTCGACAGTACAATGAGCAGTTCTTC
.	TRBV29-1	.	TRBJ2-7	CSVFPSPYEQYF	TGCAGCGTTTTTCCATCTCCCTACGAGCAGTACTTC
many	TRBV10-3	.	TRBJ2-6	CAISGGVSGANVLTF	TGTGCCATCAGTGGGGGAGTCTCTGGGGCCAACGTCCTGACTTTC
.	TRBV29-1	TRBD1	TRBJ2-2	CSGRQGNTGELFF	TGCAGCGGCCGACAGGGGAACACCGGGGAGCTGTTTTTT
many	TRBV2	.	TRBJ2-6	CASSPTESSGANVLTF	TGTGCCAGCAGCCCGACGGAGAGCTCTGGGGCCAACGTCCTGACTTTC
.	TRBV29-1	.	TRBJ2-7	CSVSFGPYEQYF	TGCAGCGTTTCTTTCGGTCCCTACGAGCAGTACTTC
many	TRBV20-1	.	TRBJ2-3	CSATPSPGRGTDTQYF	TGCAGTGCCACCCCCTCTCCCGGCAGGGGCACAGATACGCAGTATTTT
.	TRBV7-2	TRBD2	TRBJ2-5	CASSPALAGGRETQYF	TGTGCCAGCAGCCCGGCTTTGGCGGGAGGTCGAGAGACCCAGTACTTC
many	TRBV6-1	TRBD2	TRBJ2-7	CASSETEGRERF	TGTGCCAGCAGTGAGACGGAGGGGCGGGAGCGCTTC
.	TRBV3-1	TRBD2	TRBJ2-3	CASSQVAGGPSYF	TGTGCCAGCAGCCAAGTAGCGGGAGGGCCCTCGTATTTT
few	TRBV30	TRBD1	TRBJ1-5	CAWTTTGEGQPQHF	TGTGCCTGGACTACCACAGGGGAAGGTCAGCCCCAGCATTTT
once	TRBV23-1	.	TRBJ2-7	CASSIRQANYEQYF	TGCGCCAGCAGTATTAGACAGGCCAACTACGAGCAGTACTTC
few	TRBV30	.	TRBJ1-1	CAWHRDVAEAFF	TGTGCCTGGCATCGGGACGTCGCTGAAGCTTTCTTT
.	TRBV12-3/TRBV12-4	.	TRBJ2-7	CASAGGSYEQYF	TGTGCCAGCGCGGGCGGGTCCTACGAGCAGTACTTC
.	TRBV3-1	.	TRBJ2-3	CASSPRRATRTDTQYF	TGTGCCAGCAGCCCCCGGAGGGCTACTCGCACAGATACGCAGTATTTT
.	TRBV5-1	.	TRBJ2-1	CASSSPGVSNEQFF	TGCGCCAGCAGCTCCCCAGGGGTAAGCAATGAGCAGTTCTTC
few	TRBV20-1	.	TRBJ1-5	CSAQQNTNQPQHF	TGCAGTGCGCAGCAGAACACCAATCAGCCCCAGCATTTT
.	TRBV30	.	TRBJ2-2	CAWSALGLPQTGELFF	TGTGCCTGGAGTGCCCTTGGGCTCCCTCAAACCGGGGAGCTGTTTTTT
.	TRBV10-2	TRBD2	TRBJ2-1	CASRDLGLGDSTEQFF	TGCGCCAGCAGAGACCTGGGACTAGGGGATTCTACAGAGCAGTTCTTC
few	TRBV6-2/TRBV6-3	.	TRBJ2-5	CASSWIGQTQYF	TGTGCCAGCAGTTGGATCGGACAGACCCAGTACTTC
many	TRBV20-1	TRBD1	TRBJ1-1	CSAWDRGRSTNTEAFF	TGCAGTGCTTGGGACAGGGGGCGATCAACGAACACTGAAGCTTTCTTT
few	TRBV5-1	TRBD2	TRBJ2-3	CASKRERDYPTDTQYF	TGCGCCAGCAAAAGGGAGAGGGACTATCCCACAGATACGCAGTATTTT
many	TRBV10-3	.	TRBJ2-2	CAIRNSGNTGELFF	TGTGCCATCAGGAATAGCGGGAACACCGGGGAGCTGTTTTTT